These T cell receptor beta chains were read from a single sample in a study of T cells in Graves' hyperthyroidism and ophthalmopathy. TCRdb independently ran MiXCR on the multiplex PCR reads; one entry per CDR3 protein. In the table there are about half a million distinct CDR3 sequences, approximately 23% of which are singletons. Input material: blood. The receptor set was obtained from an older woman with Graves' ophthalmopathy. Each CDR3 is given with its conserved first and last residue. The D gene is left open where the match is weak. The size field is filled for only some rows; it gives once, few, many or a size class.

TRBJ1-4 | once | TRBV5-1 | TRBD1 | CASSLGGQGSEKLFF | TGCGCCAGCAGCTTGGGGGGACAGGGTAGCGAAAAACTGTTTTTT
TRBJ2-4 | . | TRBV18 | . | CASSPGLVRDIQYF | TGTGCCAGCTCTCCCGGACTGGTGCGGGACATTCAGTACTTC
TRBJ1-4 | . | TRBV4-1 | . | CASSHELGGTNEKLFF | TGCGCCAGCAGCCATGAGCTTGGGGGAACTAATGAAAAACTGTTTTTT
TRBJ2-4 | few | TRBV5-1 | TRBD1 | CASSLAETGNIQYF | TGCGCCAGCAGCTTGGCCGAGACAGGGAACATTCAGTACTTC
TRBJ2-3 | few | TRBV2 | . | CASSGRQWADTQYF | TGTGCCAGCAGTGGTAGGCAGTGGGCCGATACGCAGTATTTT
TRBJ2-3 | . | TRBV12-5 | TRBD1 | CASAAGTVTDTQYF | TGTGCTAGTGCCGCCGGGACAGTCACAGATACGCAGTATTTT
TRBJ1-1 | few | TRBV28 | . | CASSLGVLPGAFF | TGTGCCAGCAGTTTAGGGGTACTCCCAGGGGCTTTCTTT
TRBJ1-4 | . | TRBV10-2 | . | CASSPWGATNEKLFF | TGCGCCAGCAGCCCGTGGGGGGCGACTAATGAAAAACTGTTTTTT
TRBJ2-7 | . | TRBV4-3 | TRBD2 | CASSQGVAGGYEQYF | TGCGCCAGCAGCCAGGGGGTAGCGGGAGGCTACGAGCAGTACTTC
TRBJ2-3 | few | TRBV15 | TRBD2 | CATSRDLTSGRADTQYF | TGTGCCACCAGCAGAGATCTCACTAGCGGGAGGGCAGATACGCAGTATTTT
TRBJ1-1 | many | TRBV2 | . | CASSDPYRAATEAFF | TGTGCCAGCAGTGATCCTTACAGGGCAGCCACTGAAGCTTTCTTT
TRBJ2-1 | . | TRBV7-2 | TRBD2 | CASSPPAGGRNEQFF | TGTGCCAGTAGCCCCCCAGCGGGAGGACGGAATGAGCAGTTCTTC
TRBJ2-7 | few | TRBV20-1 | . | CSARAPSGAEQYF | TGCAGTGCTAGAGCCCCCTCAGGGGCCGAGCAGTACTTC
TRBJ2-7 | many | TRBV3-1 | . | CASSQAGHYEQYF | TGTGCCAGCAGCCAGGCCGGGCACTACGAGCAGTACTTC
TRBJ2-2 | few | TRBV4-2 | . | CASSQESGTNTGELFF | TGTGCCAGCAGCCAAGAATCTGGAACGAACACCGGGGAGCTGTTTTTT
TRBJ2-2 | few | TRBV12-3/TRBV12-4 | . | CASSLMAGSGGELFF | TGTGCCAGCAGTTTAATGGCGGGATCGGGCGGGGAGCTGTTTTTT
TRBJ2-5 | . | TRBV27 | TRBD1 | CASRLFSPGQGAWETQYF | TGTGCCAGCAGGCTCTTCTCACCGGGACAGGGGGCGTGGGAGACCCAGTACTTC
TRBJ2-1 | . | TRBV5-1 | TRBD2 | CASGTSGAVYNEQFF | TGCGCCAGCGGGACTAGCGGAGCCGTTTACAATGAGCAGTTCTTC
TRBJ2-1 | . | TRBV24-1 | . | CATGRPGVYNEQFF | TGTGCCACCGGTCGGCCAGGGGTTTACAATGAGCAGTTCTTC
TRBJ2-7 | many | TRBV2 | . | CASSEQTRSEQYF | TGTGCCAGCAGTGAACAGACTAGAAGCGAGCAGTACTTC
TRBJ2-1 | . | TRBV7-9 | . | CASSLWQVEQFF | TGTGCCAGCAGCTTATGGCAGGTTGAGCAGTTCTTC
TRBJ2-1 | . | TRBV10-3 | TRBD2 | CAISGGLAGGGGEQFF | TGTGCCATCAGTGGGGGACTAGCGGGAGGGGGGGGTGAGCAGTTCTTC
TRBJ1-5 | many | TRBV7-2 | . | CASSLGGRSNQPQHF | TGTGCCAGCAGCTTAGGGGGTCGTAGCAATCAGCCCCAGCATTTT
TRBJ2-1 | few | TRBV7-3 | . | CASSVYGVVGNEQFF | TGTGCCAGCAGTGTTTACGGGGTTGTGGGCAATGAGCAGTTCTTC
TRBJ1-5 | few | TRBV28 | TRBD1 | CASSVRTGQNQPQHF | TGTGCCAGCAGTGTCAGGACAGGGCAGAATCAGCCCCAGCATTTT
TRBJ2-2 | . | TRBV10-1 | . | CASSRLGNTGELFF | TGCGCCAGCAGTAGGCTGGGGAACACCGGGGAGCTGTTTTTT
TRBJ2-5 | few | TRBV12-3/TRBV12-4 | TRBD2 | CASSFGGGLETQYF | TGTGCCAGCAGTTTCGGGGGGGGTTTGGAGACCCAGTACTTC
TRBJ1-4 | . | TRBV15 | TRBD1 | CTTSRTKQGVGEKLFF | TGTACCACCAGCAGAACTAAACAGGGGGTGGGTGAAAAACTGTTTTTT
TRBJ1-3 | . | TRBV6-1 | TRBD1 | CASSLRGGRQGLLSGNTIYF | TGTGCCAGCAGTCTAAGAGGAGGGCGACAGGGACTCCTCTCTGGAAACACCATATATTTT
TRBJ2-5 | few | TRBV4-3 | . | CASSQTSGETQYF | TGCGCCAGCAGCCAGACTAGTGGCGAGACCCAGTACTTC
TRBJ2-1 | few | TRBV7-6 | TRBD1 | CASSRNPQGASNEQFF | TGTGCCAGCAGCCGAAACCCCCAGGGGGCGAGCAATGAGCAGTTCTTC
TRBJ2-1 | . | TRBV24-1 | . | CATSDSSGTNNEQFF | TGTGCCACCAGTGATTCTTCCGGGACGAACAATGAGCAGTTCTTC